This TCR beta chain stems from a study of vaccination effects on CD4 cells after COVID-19 (dated by TCRdb to about 2022). Concerning the study at large: Participants received two doses of either the BNT162b2 or the mRNA-1273 mRNA SARS-CoV-2 vaccine. Pre-vaccine samples were drawn from two convalescent patients 16 days and one week before the first dose, at 142 and 148 days after COVID-19 diagnosis. The Oncomine TCR Beta short-read assay on an Illumina iSeq 100 was used to sequence cultures from other donors in the study. Altogether, 10 COVID-19 convalescent patients and several SARS-CoV-2-naive healthy vaccine recipients made up the full study. The study compared SARS-CoV-2 spike-specific CD4+ TCR repertoires before and after mRNA vaccination in COVID-19 convalescent patients and infection-naive vaccine recipients.

This clone was observed once. This clone's antigen is unknown. Qualities for individual bases were not recorded, and no much larger clone is one base off. To identify antigen-specific CD4+ T cell clonotypes by their expansion, the ViraFEST assay first stimulated PBMC with viral peptide pools and then applied TCR sequencing. After around 11 days of culture, CD4+ T cells were isolated with the EasySep CD4+ T cell isolation kit. Convalescent patients had PCR-confirmed SARS-CoV-2 infection between March and December 2020, before Alpha, Beta and Delta variants emerged in the United States. Approximately 2 million PBMC per well were cultured with roughly 10 ug/ml peptides in IMDM containing around 5.3% human AB serum, roughly 9.5 IU/ml IL-2 and gentamicin. On days 3 and 7, half of the culture medium was replaced with fresh IL-2-containing medium. Unless noted otherwise, every peptide stimulation condition was grown in triplicate wells. PBMC were separated from whole blood using Ficoll-Paque Plus gradient centrifugation and were then either cryopreserved at -140C or used fresh. The QIAamp micro DNA kit was used to extract genomic DNA from the cultured CD4+ T cells.

What the study reported, not specific to this receptor: Limitations of the study were the small number of convalescent patients and the absence of early post-infection timepoints. At late post-vaccination timepoints, both infection-induced and vaccine-induced clones showed marked clonal contraction, consistent with waning T cell responses. In convalescent patients, the post-vaccine spike-reactive repertoire was composed mainly of new vaccine-induced clones that were largely distinct from infection-induced clones.

Reading from cysteine to phenylalanine, the CDR3 counts 15 amino acids. Just the 45-base CDR3 DNA is kept, in frame starting at base 1. As encoded in the germline V gene (reference sequence), CDR1 is LGHDT while CDR2 is YNNKEL. V trim: 4 bases; J trim: 7 bases; unmatched bases: 8. Library creation used the immunoSEQ multiplex PCR assay. DNA from the cultured, isolated CD4+ T cells was subjected to TCR beta CDR3 sequencing. In the source study's methods: The analysis removed non-productive TCR sequences, trimmed reads to the CDR3 region, and retained only CDR3s that were 7 or more amino acids long. The MANAFEST web app was used to pick out antigen-specific clonotypes by comparing their expansion in peptide wells with that in reference cultures. For clones to be considered positive, expansion at FDR<0.05 versus reference and all other wells, an odds ratio above 5, and a frequency above 0.1% in two replicate wells were required. Clonotypes significantly expanded in SARS-CoV-2 spike wells and in at least one common cold coronavirus spike condition were defined as cross-reactive. CDR3 similarity was assessed by Levenshtein distance using the stringdist R package, and unrooted trees were constructed with ape in R 3.6.1. TCRdb re-hosts the immuneACCESS table, in-frame sequences only. Its copies lack some clones; in the studies checked, an unresolved V gene accounts for under half of them, and the cause for the rest is not known. Clone size and the V and J calls come from that table; the DNA yielded D and trimming. The sample table lists 40,000 to 50,000 clones, around 74% of them with a count of one. The top ten clonotypes cover over 25% of the sample.

The chain is made from TRBV3-1 (or the pseudogene TRBV3-2) and TRBJ1-1; 11 bases in between match TRBD1. This sequence originates from a human donor who had a prior SARS-CoV-2 infection. The sequences come from CD4+ T cells from PBMCs cultured with a peptide pool, collected before COVID-19 vaccination. The CDR3 protein: CASSPNGQGAVEAFF. The bases read TGTGCCAGCAGCCCCAACGGACAGGGGGCGGTTGAAGCTTTCTTT.